A selection of T cell receptor beta chains follows, all from one sample in a study of molecular identifiers for immune sequencing clone quantification. Via MiXCR, TCRdb re-called the PCR reads, giving one row per CDR3 protein. The sample lists hundreds of thousands of distinct CDR3 sequences, 25% seen once, with 0.78% in the top ten. Sequenced sample: naive CD8+ T cells from blood, with Jurkat cell RNA spiked in. These receptors all come from a human donor in good health. Some libraries in this study had Jurkat cell RNA spiked in. CDR3s include the opening cysteine and the closing phenylalanine or tryptophan. D genes are given only for firm matches. Rows may omit the clone size; those that give it use once, few, many or a size class.

j_gene,v_gene,abundance,d_gene,CDR3nt,CDR3aa
TRBJ1-4,TRBV23-1,many,.,TGCGCCAGCAGTCAATTTAGGACAACTAATGAAAAACTGTTTTTT,CASSQFRTTNEKLFF
TRBJ1-2,TRBV7-9,few,.,TGTGCCAGCAGCTTAGGCGCGGGGCTTCCTGGCTACACCTTC,CASSLGAGLPGYTF
TRBJ2-2,TRBV4-3,.,.,TGCGCCAGCAGCCAAGATTGCCGGGGTCACCCCGGGGAGCGGTTTTTT,CASSQDCRGHPGERFF
TRBJ2-7,TRBV20-1,many,.,TGCAGTGCTAGAGGTGGGGACGTCTACGAGCAGTACTTC,CSARGGDVYEQYF
TRBJ2-7,TRBV7-9,many,.,TGTGCCAGCGGAATTCGAGGACGGTCCGACGAGCAGTACTTC,CASGIRGRSDEQYF
TRBJ2-3,TRBV7-9,many,.,TGTGCCAGCAGCCCAAACCCCTCGACGGGGGTGCAGTATTTT,CASSPNPSTGVQYF
TRBJ2-1,TRBV9,.,.,TGTGCCAGCAGCCCCGAAGATCTGGTCCCCTACAATGAGCAGTTCTTC,CASSPEDLVPYNEQFF
TRBJ1-1,TRBV12-3/TRBV12-4,many,.,TGTGCCAGCACCGAGGCGGAGAACACTGAAGCTTTCTTT,CASTEAENTEAFF
TRBJ2-7,TRBV28,.,TRBD2,TGTGCCAGCAGTGCCCAAACACTAGCGGGAGCCTCCTACGCGCAGTACTTC,CASSAQTLAGASYAQYF
TRBJ2-1,TRBV13,.,.,TGTGCCAGCAGCCGGACCACATTCGAGCAGTTCTTC,CASSRTTFEQFF
TRBJ2-7,TRBV27,.,TRBD1,TGTGCCAGCAGCCGCGGGACAGGGTTCTACTACGAGCAGTACTTC,CASSRGTGFYYEQYF
TRBJ1-5,TRBV30,few,.,TGTGCCTGGAGTGTAAACTACGACAGCTTCAATCAGCCCCAGCATTTT,CAWSVNYDSFNQPQHF
TRBJ1-1,TRBV12-3/TRBV12-4,many,.,TGTGCCAGCAGCCTGGACAGCGGGGGGACTGAAGCTTTCTTT,CASSLDSGGTEAFF
TRBJ1-5,TRBV6-5,many,.,TGTGCCAGCAGTTACCGCCGGACCCTACCCCAGCATTTT,CASSYRRTLPQHF
TRBJ1-1,TRBV19,.,.,TGTGCCAGTGCGGCGGGGTTCACTGAAGCTTTCTTT,CASAAGFTEAFF
TRBJ2-1,TRBV6-2/TRBV6-3,few,.,TGTGCCAGCAGCCCGTGGGCAAGTGAGCAGTTCTTC,CASSPWASEQFF
TRBJ2-1,TRBV12-3/TRBV12-4,many,.,TGTGCCAGCAGTCTCCCACGAGGTGAGCAGTTCTTC,CASSLPRGEQFF
TRBJ2-2,TRBV29-1,few,TRBD2,TGCAGCGTTGAAGTTGCGGGGGTGAACACCGGGGAGCTGTTTTTT,CSVEVAGVNTGELFF
TRBJ1-1,TRBV20-1,few,.,TGCAGTGCTAGAGATCTCGGAACAGCGAACACTGAAGCTTTCTTT,CSARDLGTANTEAFF
TRBJ1-2,TRBV5-4,many,.,TGTGCCAGCAGCCATATAGCTAACTATGGCTACACCTTC,CASSHIANYGYTF
TRBJ2-3,TRBV27,few,TRBD1,TGTGCCAGCAGTTGGAAATCCCAGGGGGCAAGGGGAGATACGCAGTATTTT,CASSWKSQGARGDTQYF
TRBJ2-3,TRBV18,.,.,TGTGCCAGCTCACCCGACCCGGAGACAGATACGCAGTATTTT,CASSPDPETDTQYF
TRBJ2-5,TRBV11-2,.,.,TGTGCCAGCAGGCGCCACACTAGTTTTGAGACCCAGTACTTC,CASRRHTSFETQYF
TRBJ2-5,TRBV12-3/TRBV12-4,many,TRBD1,TGTGCCAGCAGTCCGTCGGACAGGGGGCGTGAGACCCAGTACTTC,CASSPSDRGRETQYF
TRBJ2-1,TRBV24-1,.,.,TGTGCCACCAGTGATGAGGACGGACTCCACAATGAGCAGTTCTTC,CATSDEDGLHNEQFF
TRBJ1-6,TRBV9,.,TRBD1,TGTGCCAGCAGCCAGGGAGGGGGCTCACCCCTCCACTTT,CASSQGGGSPLHF
TRBJ1-4,TRBV13,many,.,TGTGCCAGCAGCCTAGGGGTCGGGGGGTCCTACGAAAAACTGTTTTTT,CASSLGVGGSYEKLFF
TRBJ2-5,TRBV9,.,TRBD2,TGTCCCAGCAGCCACCCAAGATCCCTCCTAGCGGGAGTCGACCAAGAGACCCAGTACTTC,CPSSHPRSLLAGVDQETQYF
TRBJ2-1,TRBV27,few,TRBD2,TGTGCCAGCAGAGCGGGAGGGCCGGGGAATGAGCAGTTCTTC,CASRAGGPGNEQFF
TRBJ2-7,TRBV7-2,many,.,TGTGCCAGCACCCGGGGAACCTTTAGGGACGAGCAGTACTTC,CASTRGTFRDEQYF
TRBJ1-6,TRBV5-1,few,.,TGCGCCAGCAGCCCCACCGGGACCGACTATAATTCACCCCTCCACTTT,CASSPTGTDYNSPLHF
TRBJ2-1,TRBV5-1,few,.,TGCGCCAGCCTGGGGGTATACAATGAGCAGTTCTTC,CASLGVYNEQFF
TRBJ2-7,TRBV29-1,.,.,TGCAGCGTTGCCGAGACTTCCTACGAGCAGTACTTC,CSVAETSYEQYF
TRBJ2-5,TRBV25-1,.,TRBD1,TGTGCCAGCAGCAATGGGGGGACAGGGCTCCAAGAGACCCAGTACTTC,CASSNGGTGLQETQYF
TRBJ1-5,TRBV12-3/TRBV12-4,.,TRBD1,TGTGCCAGCAGTGTGGGACAGGCTTATCAGCCCCAGCATTTT,CASSVGQAYQPQHF
TRBJ2-2,TRBV4-2,many,.,TGTGCCAGCAGCCAAGGCAGCGGGGAGCTGTTTTTT,CASSQGSGELFF
TRBJ2-1,TRBV13,.,TRBD1,TGTGCCAGCAGCCACCGGGACAGAGGATACAATGAGCAGTTCTTC,CASSHRDRGYNEQFF
TRBJ2-7,TRBV4-1,few,TRBD1,TGCGCCAGCAGCCAAGATAGATGGGACAGGTCTTACGAGCAGTACTTC,CASSQDRWDRSYEQYF
TRBJ2-1,TRBV19,many,.,TGTGCCAGTAGTCCAAGCTCCTACAATGAGCAGTTCTTC,CASSPSSYNEQFF
TRBJ2-7,TRBV12-3/TRBV12-4,.,TRBD2,TGTGCCAGCAGTTTTCTAGCGGGAGAGACATTAACCTACGAGCAGTACTTC,CASSFLAGETLTYEQYF
TRBJ2-7,TRBV6-2/TRBV6-3,once,.,TGTGCCAGCAGTTCCCTGGGACTTGTATACTACGAGCAGTACTTC,CASSSLGLVYYEQYF
TRBJ2-5,TRBV28,many,TRBD1,TGTGCCAGCAGTTTAGAGGACAGGGACTCCTGGACCCAGTACTTC,CASSLEDRDSWTQYF
TRBJ2-2,TRBV13,few,TRBD1,TGTGCCAGCAGCTGGGACAGGGGACCCGGGGAGCTGTTTTTT,CASSWDRGPGELFF
TRBJ2-7,TRBV20-1,few,TRBD2,TGCAGTGCTAGAGGTTCGGAAGCGGGGGGGCCGGGGTACGAGCAGTACTTC,CSARGSEAGGPGYEQYF
TRBJ1-1,TRBV7-6,many,.,TGTGCCAGCAGCTTAGCGACGGCGGTTGAAGCTTTCTTT,CASSLATAVEAFF
TRBJ1-4,TRBV11-2,.,TRBD1,TGTGCCAGCAGCTTAGGAGTGACAGGGTCTGAAAAACTGTTTTTT,CASSLGVTGSEKLFF
TRBJ1-1,TRBV20-1,many,.,TGCAGTGCCCCGCCGTCCGACAGCACTGAAGCTTTCTTT,CSAPPSDSTEAFF
TRBJ2-7,TRBV27,many,TRBD2,TGTGCCAGCAGTTCCGGCGGGGGGAGCGAGCAGTACTTC,CASSSGGGSEQYF
TRBJ2-7,TRBV5-3,.,TRBD1,TGTGCCAGCAGCTGGACAGGGGCCTCCTTGGAGCAGTACTTC,CASSWTGASLEQYF
TRBJ1-5,TRBV19,.,.,TGTGCCAGTAGTACGACAGCTTATAACAATCAGCCCCGGCATTTT,CASSTTAYNNQPRHF
TRBJ1-2,TRBV7-9,many,TRBD1,TGTGCCAGCAGCACACCTTCGGACAGGGCCAATGGCTACACCTTC,CASSTPSDRANGYTF
TRBJ1-2,TRBV6-4,many,TRBD1,TGTGCCAGCAGTGACGACGACCGGGACAGCTTAAAAGACTACACCTTC,CASSDDDRDSLKDYTF
TRBJ1-1,TRBV14,many,.,TGTGCCAGCAGCCAATGGGGTGTGTCTGAAGCTTTCTTT,CASSQWGVSEAFF
TRBJ1-2,TRBV6-2/TRBV6-3,few,TRBD1,TGTGCCAGCAGTCACTCCGGGACAGACATCTATGGCTACACCTTC,CASSHSGTDIYGYTF
TRBJ1-1,TRBV27,many,.,TGTGCCAGCAGCTTGGGCCTTCGCACTGAAGCTTTCTTT,CASSLGLRTEAFF
TRBJ2-1,TRBV12-5,.,TRBD1,TGTGCTAGTGGTTTGAACCTGGGACAGGGGGCCTACTATGAGCAGTTCTTC,CASGLNLGQGAYYEQFF